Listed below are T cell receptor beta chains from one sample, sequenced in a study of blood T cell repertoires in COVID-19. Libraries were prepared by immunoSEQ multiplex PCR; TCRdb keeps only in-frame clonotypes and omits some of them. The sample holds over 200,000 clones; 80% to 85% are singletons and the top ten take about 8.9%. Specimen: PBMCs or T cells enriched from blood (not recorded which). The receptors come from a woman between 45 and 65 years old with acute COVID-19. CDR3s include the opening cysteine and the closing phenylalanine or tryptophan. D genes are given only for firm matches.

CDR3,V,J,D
CASSQGSNVLTF,TRBV3-1/TRBV3-2,TRBJ2-6,NA
CASSRTQGNTEAFF,TRBV7-2,TRBJ1-1,NA
CASTETGKNTEAFF,TRBV19,TRBJ1-1,TRBD1
CASSVGTGSGYTF,TRBV5-6,TRBJ1-2,TRBD1
CASRSQTGISTDTQYF,TRBV2,TRBJ2-3,TRBD1
CASSLGGTLYNEQFF,TRBV4-3,TRBJ2-1,TRBD2
CASKSQGASYNSPLHF,TRBV28,TRBJ1-6,TRBD1
CASSLRQGADSPLHF,TRBV28,TRBJ1-6,TRBD1
CASSLEPGQGAISNEKLFF,TRBV5-1,TRBJ1-4,TRBD1
CATATGQGLSYEQYF,TRBV10-3,TRBJ2-7,TRBD1
CASSLGLAGASQETQYF,TRBV18,TRBJ2-5,TRBD2
CASSERQGTYNEQFF,TRBV19,TRBJ2-1,TRBD1
CSASGRDRLAGVLYIQYF,TRBV20-1,TRBJ2-4,TRBD2
CASRKGVPQGYF,TRBV10-1,TRBJ2-7,NA
CASREGRGEQYF,TRBV27,TRBJ2-7,NA
CASKSGGEETQYF,TRBV12-3/TRBV12-4,TRBJ2-5,NA
CASRLARDNEQFF,TRBV2,TRBJ2-1,TRBD2
CASSLWTERTTNEKLFF,TRBV3-1/TRBV3-2,TRBJ1-4,NA
CASSLLAGAYNEQFF,TRBV14,TRBJ2-1,TRBD2
CASSPLGLAGGKAKNIQYF,TRBV28,TRBJ2-4,TRBD2